This is a list of T cell receptor beta chains from one sample in a study of a mutant IDH1 vaccine in newly diagnosed glioma. These receptors' targets are unknown. Clones were sequenced by immunoSEQ multiplex PCR, and TCRdb holds only the in-frame ones, with some missing. The sample holds about 38,000 clones, approximately 80% seen once. Sequenced material: PBMCs, taken from a glioma patient whose treatment included an IDH1 peptide vaccine. Receptors originate from a middle-aged man with glioma. The CDR3 runs from the conserved cysteine through the conserved F or W. D genes are given only for firm matches. Rows give clone size only sometimes, using once, few, many, or a class for an expanded clone.

>TRBJ2-5|TRBV27|TRBD2|medium-sized
CASSLNPPPSGGYQETQYF
TGTGCCAGCAGTTTGAACCCGCCTCCTAGCGGGGGTTATCAAGAGACCCAGTACTTC
>TRBJ2-2|TRBV4-2|TRBD2|NA
CASSQLYTYRGAGGLTNTGELFF
TGTGCCAGCAGCCAACTCTACACGTACCGGGGAGCGGGGGGGCTCACGAACACCGGGGAGCTGTTTTTT
>TRBJ2-5|TRBV20-1|NA|NA
CSASMGTQYF
TGCAGTGCTAGTATGGGGACCCAGTACTTC
>TRBJ1-5|TRBV2|NA|few
CASSGGRVNQPQHF
TGTGCCAGCAGTGGGGGGAGGGTAAATCAGCCCCAGCATTTT
>TRBJ2-5|TRBV7-2|TRBD2|NA
CASSLAGGTETQYF
TGTGCCAGCAGCTTGGCGGGGGGGACGGAGACCCAGTACTTC
>TRBJ2-7|TRBV7-9|NA|few
CASSRLPTVSYEQYF
TGTGCCAGCAGCCGACTGCCGACAGTTAGCTACGAGCAGTACTTC
>TRBJ2-1|TRBV4-2|NA|NA
CASSQDGPNEQFF
TGTGCCAGCAGCCAAGACGGTCCAAATGAGCAGTTCTTC
>TRBJ1-6|TRBV5-1|NA|once
CASSTSRDGYNSPLHF
TGCGCCAGCAGCACAAGCCGGGACGGGTATAATTCACCCCTCCACTTT
>TRBJ2-7|TRBV19|NA|once
CASRPSGHSSYEQYF
TGTGCCAGTAGACCCTCGGGACATAGCTCCTACGAGCAGTACTTC
>TRBJ2-7|TRBV27|NA|NA
CASSLSGLYEQYF
TGTGCCAGCAGTTTATCTGGGCTCTACGAGCAGTACTTC